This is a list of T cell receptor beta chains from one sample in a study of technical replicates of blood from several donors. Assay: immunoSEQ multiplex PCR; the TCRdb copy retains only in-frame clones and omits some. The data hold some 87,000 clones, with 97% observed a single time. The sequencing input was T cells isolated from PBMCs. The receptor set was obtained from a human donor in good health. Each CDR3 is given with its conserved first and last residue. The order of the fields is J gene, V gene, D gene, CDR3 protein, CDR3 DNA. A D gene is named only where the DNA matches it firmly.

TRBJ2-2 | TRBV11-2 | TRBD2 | CASSLLGGDPTGELFF | TGTGCCAGCAGCCTACTGGGGGGGGATCCCACCGGGGAGCTGTTTTTT
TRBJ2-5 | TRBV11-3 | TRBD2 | CASSLGGREETQYF | TGTGCCAGCAGCCTGGGCGGGAGGGAGGAGACCCAGTACTTC
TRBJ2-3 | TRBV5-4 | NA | CASSLQGRTDTQYF | TGTGCCAGCAGCTTGCAGGGGAGAACAGATACGCAGTATTTT
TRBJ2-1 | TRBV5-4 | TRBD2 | CASSLGLAGERNEQFF | TGTGCCAGCAGCTTGGGACTAGCGGGGGAGCGAAATGAGCAGTTCTTC
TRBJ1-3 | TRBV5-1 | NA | CASTPSSGNTIYF | TGCGCCAGCACCCCCTCTTCTGGAAACACCATATATTTT
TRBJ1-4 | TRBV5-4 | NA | CASSSSPAATNEKLFF | TGTGCCAGCAGCAGCTCCCCTGCCGCAACTAATGAAAAACTGTTTTTT
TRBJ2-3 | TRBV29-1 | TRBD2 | CSAAPLAGGRTSTDTQYF | TGCAGCGCCGCCCCACTAGCGGGAGGGAGAACTAGCACAGATACGCAGTATTTT
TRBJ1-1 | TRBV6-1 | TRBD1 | CASSKERTGEAFF | TGTGCCAGCTCCAAGGAACGGACAGGAGAAGCTTTCTTT
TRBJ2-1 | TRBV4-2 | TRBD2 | CASSQVGGRENEQFF | TGTGCCAGCAGCCAAGTGGGTGGGAGGGAAAATGAGCAGTTCTTC
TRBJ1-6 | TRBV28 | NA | CASSLSGSSYNSPLHF | TGTGCCAGCAGTTTATCCGGGAGCTCCTATAATTCACCCCTCCACTTT
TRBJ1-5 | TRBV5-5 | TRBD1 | CASSLEPGGYSNQPQHF | TGTGCCAGCAGCTTAGAACCAGGGGGGTATAGCAATCAGCCCCAGCATTTT
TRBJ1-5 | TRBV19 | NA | CASSIDRINQPQHF | TGTGCCAGTAGTATAGACAGAATCAATCAGCCCCAGCATTTT
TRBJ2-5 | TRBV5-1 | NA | CASSLEGETQYF | TGCGCCAGCAGCTTGGAGGGGGAGACCCAGTACTTC
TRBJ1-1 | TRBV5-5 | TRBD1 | CASSFRGSGGTEAFF | TGTGCCAGCAGCTTTAGGGGGTCAGGGGGTACTGAAGCTTTCTTT